The present entry profiles one T cell receptor (beta chain) with its context. Antigen: not known. The sample comes from a study of T cell responses to AZD1222 COVID-19 vaccine. General study points: Just a handful of AZD1222 recipients tested seropositive at baseline. Spike-spanning, vaccine-associated CD4 TCRs were dominant at 160-218 and 743-854. Within unmutated variant regions lay the reported targets of nearly half of spike-specific TCRs. Elevations in Spike-specific TCR breadth and depth followed administration of two AZD1222 doses.

CDR3 size: 17 residues. Germline V gene data show CDR1 as KGHDR and CDR2 as SFDVKD. V shed 4 bases, J shed 7 bases, and the junction held 12 bases outside the gene matches. Some clones are missing from TCRdb's copy, which holds only in-frame ones; the method was immunoSEQ multiplex PCR. Of about 110,000 clones listed, about 93% are singletons. The specimen was peripheral blood, collected on day 0 of AZD1222 vaccination. The clonotype comes from an adult in good health. This chain uses TRBV24-1 with TRBJ2-1; 10 bases align to TRBD2. CDR3: CATSDPPKRGGSNEQFF. DNA of the CDR3: TGTGCCACCAGTGACCCCCCAAAGCGGGGGGGATCAAATGAGCAGTTCTTC.